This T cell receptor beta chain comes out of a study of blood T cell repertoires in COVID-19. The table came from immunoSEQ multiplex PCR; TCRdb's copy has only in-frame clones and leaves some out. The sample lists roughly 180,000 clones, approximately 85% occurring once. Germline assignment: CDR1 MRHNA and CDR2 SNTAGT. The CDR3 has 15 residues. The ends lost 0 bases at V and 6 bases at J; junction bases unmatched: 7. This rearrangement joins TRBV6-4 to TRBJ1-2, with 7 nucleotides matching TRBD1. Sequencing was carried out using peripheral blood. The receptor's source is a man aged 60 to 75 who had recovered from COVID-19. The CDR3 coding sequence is TGTGCCAGCAGTGACTCGCCAGGGGGGCTCGATGGCTACACCTTC. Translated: CASSDSPGGLDGYTF.